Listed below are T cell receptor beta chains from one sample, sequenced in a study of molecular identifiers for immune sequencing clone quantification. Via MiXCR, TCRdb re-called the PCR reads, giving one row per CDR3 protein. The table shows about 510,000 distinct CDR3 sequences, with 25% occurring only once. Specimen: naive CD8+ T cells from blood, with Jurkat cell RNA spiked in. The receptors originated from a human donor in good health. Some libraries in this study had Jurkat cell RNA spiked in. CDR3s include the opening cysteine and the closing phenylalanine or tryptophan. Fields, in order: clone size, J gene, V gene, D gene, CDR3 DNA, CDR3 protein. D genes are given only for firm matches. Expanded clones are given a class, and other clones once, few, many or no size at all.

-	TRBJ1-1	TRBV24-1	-	TGTGCCACCGACCGCTCCAAAGCTTTCTTT	CATDRSKAFF
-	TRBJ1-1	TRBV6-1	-	TGTGCCAGCAGACGATTCGGACAGTATGACACTGAAGCTTTCTTT	CASRRFGQYDTEAFF
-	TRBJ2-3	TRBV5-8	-	TGTGCCAGCAGCTTTGAGTCTAGCACAGATACGCAGTATTTT	CASSFESSTDTQYF
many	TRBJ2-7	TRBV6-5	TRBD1	TGTGCCAGCAGATTGACAGGGGCAGGCTACGAGCAGTACTTC	CASRLTGAGYEQYF
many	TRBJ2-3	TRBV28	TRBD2	TGTGCCAGCAGTTTAACTAGCGGGAGCTCTACAGATACGCAGTATTTT	CASSLTSGSSTDTQYF
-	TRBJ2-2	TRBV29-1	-	TGCAGCGTTGAGGTAAACGGCCAAGCCTCCAGGGAGCTGTTTTTT	CSVEVNGQASRELFF
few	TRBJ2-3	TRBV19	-	TGTGCCAGTAGTACTGGAGAGACAGCCACAGATACGCAGTATTTT	CASSTGETATDTQYF
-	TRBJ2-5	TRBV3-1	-	TGTGCCAGCAGCCATCAAGGACAGCCCGAACCGACCCACTTC	CASSHQGQPEPTHF
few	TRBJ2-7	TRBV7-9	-	TGTGCCAGCAGCCAAATGACGCAGGGTTCTTTCGAGCAGTACTTC	CASSQMTQGSFEQYF
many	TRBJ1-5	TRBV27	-	TGTGCCAGCAGTTTAGCGGGACTAAATCAGCCCCAGCATTTT	CASSLAGLNQPQHF
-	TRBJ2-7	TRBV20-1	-	TGCAGTGCTAATCTATACGAGCAGCACTTC	CSANLYEQHF
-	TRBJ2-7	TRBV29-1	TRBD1	TGCAGCGCCTTACAGGGGGGATACGAGCAGTACTTC	CSALQGGYEQYF
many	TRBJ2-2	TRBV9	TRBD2	TGTGCCAGCAGCGTAGTGGTAGCGGGGGGGCCCGGGGAGCTGTTTTTT	CASSVVVAGGPGELFF
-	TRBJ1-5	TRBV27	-	TGTGCCAGCGGGTGGGGGGCAAGTCAGCCCCAGCATTTT	CASGWGASQPQHF
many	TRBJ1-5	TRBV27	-	TGTGCCAGCAGTCCCCTGGGGGGGAGCAATCAGCCCCAGCATTTT	CASSPLGGSNQPQHF
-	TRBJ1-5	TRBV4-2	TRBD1	TGTACCAGCAGCCGCGGGACAGGGAATCAGCCCCAGCATTTT	CTSSRGTGNQPQHF
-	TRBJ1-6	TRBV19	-	TGTGCCAGTAGTATTGGACAGTCCATTTCACCCCTCCACTTT	CASSIGQSISPLHF
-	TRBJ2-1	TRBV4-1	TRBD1	TGCGCCAGCAGCCAAGCTGGGGGACCAGGGGGTGAGCAGTTCTTC	CASSQAGGPGGEQFF
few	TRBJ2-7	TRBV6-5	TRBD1	TGTGCCAGTAGGGACAGGGGGCTAGACGAGCAGTACTTC	CASRDRGLDEQYF
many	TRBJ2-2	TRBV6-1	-	TGTGCCAGCAGTGAAGCAGGAGGGCGGGAAACCGGGGAGCTGTTTTTT	CASSEAGGRETGELFF
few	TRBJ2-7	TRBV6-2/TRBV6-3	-	TGTGCCAGCAGTTGGGGGACATATATTGAGCAGTACTTC	CASSWGTYIEQYF
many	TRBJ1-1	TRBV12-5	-	TGTGCTAGTGGTTTTGATTCGGGGCGCGCACGGCGGGTGAACACTGAAGCTTTCTTT	CASGFDSGRARRVNTEAFF
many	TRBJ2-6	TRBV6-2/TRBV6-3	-	TGTGCCAGCAGCACTGACAAGGCCGGGGCCAACGTCCTGACTTTC	CASSTDKAGANVLTF
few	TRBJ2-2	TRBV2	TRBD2	TGTGCCAGCAGTCGCGCTAGCGGGGGGCACACCGGGGAGCTGTTTTTT	CASSRASGGHTGELFF
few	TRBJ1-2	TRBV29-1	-	TGCAGCGTTGGGGACGGGGCAGACTATGGCTACACCTTC	CSVGDGADYGYTF
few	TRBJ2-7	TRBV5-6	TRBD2	TGTGCCAGCAGCACCGACACACTAGCGGGACGAGTCTACGAGCAGTACTTC	CASSTDTLAGRVYEQYF
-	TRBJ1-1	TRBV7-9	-	TGTGCCAGCAGCTTCTGGCAGGGCGCAGGCACTGAAGCTTTCTTT	CASSFWQGAGTEAFF
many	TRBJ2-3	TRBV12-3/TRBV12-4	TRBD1	TGTGCCAGCAGCCCCGGACAGGGTTTGGTTCCAGATACGCAGTATTTT	CASSPGQGLVPDTQYF
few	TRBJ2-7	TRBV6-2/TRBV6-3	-	TGTGCCAGCAGTCGGATGGAACGTAATGGACAGCCGAGCGAGCAGTACTTC	CASSRMERNGQPSEQYF
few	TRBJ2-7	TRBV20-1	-	TGCAGTGCTAGAGATATTGGGTACGAGCAGTACTTC	CSARDIGYEQYF
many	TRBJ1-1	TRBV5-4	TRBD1	TGTGCCAGCAGCCCCCTGGACAGGGGCACTGAAGCTTTCTTT	CASSPLDRGTEAFF
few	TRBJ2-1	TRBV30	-	TGTGCCTGTGGGAGTTACAATGAGCAGTTCTTC	CACGSYNEQFF
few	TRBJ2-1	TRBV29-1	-	TGCAGCGTCGACGGGACACTATCCTACAATGAGCAGTTCTTC	CSVDGTLSYNEQFF
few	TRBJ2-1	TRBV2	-	TGTGCCAGCAGAGGGGGGGGGTCCTACAATGAGCAGTTCTTC	CASRGGGSYNEQFF
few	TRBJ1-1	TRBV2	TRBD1	TGTGCCAGCAGTGAATATGGGACAGGGGGCTGGGACGCGGCTTTCTTT	CASSEYGTGGWDAAFF
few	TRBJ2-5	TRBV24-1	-	TGTGCCACCAGTGATTTGGGCAGTCTGGAGACCCAGTACTTC	CATSDLGSLETQYF
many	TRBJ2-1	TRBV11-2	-	TGTGCCAGCAGCCCCGTTGGGGCCAGCTCCTACAATGAGCAGTTCTTC	CASSPVGASSYNEQFF
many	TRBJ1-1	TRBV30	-	TGTGCCTGGAGTGTACTAGGGGGAGGTAACACTGAAGCTTTCTTT	CAWSVLGGGNTEAFF
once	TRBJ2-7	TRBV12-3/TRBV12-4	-	TGTGCCAGCAGTACTAGGGGAACCGGGACACGCGAGCAGTACTTC	CASSTRGTGTREQYF
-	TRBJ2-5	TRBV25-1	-	TGTGCCAGCAGTGAATTATTAGCGGACCAAGAGCCCCAGTACTTC	CASSELLADQEPQYF
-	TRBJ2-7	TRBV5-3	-	TGTGCCAGCAGCTTTCGGGCCGAGACAGACGAGCAGTACTTC	CASSFRAETDEQYF
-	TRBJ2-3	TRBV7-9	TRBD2	TGTGCCAGCAGCTTAGTGGGTGGTAGCGGGGGCACAGATACGCAGTATTTT	CASSLVGGSGGTDTQYF
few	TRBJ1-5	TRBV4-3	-	TGCGCCAGCAGCCAAGGCCGGGGTTGGAATCAGCCCCAGCATTTT	CASSQGRGWNQPQHF
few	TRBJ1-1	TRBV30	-	TGTGCCTGGAGTGTACCTTCATCCGGGCCTGAAGCTTTCTTT	CAWSVPSSGPEAFF
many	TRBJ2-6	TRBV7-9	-	TGTGCCAGCAGCTTATTGGTGGTCTCTGGGGCCAACGTCCTGACTTTC	CASSLLVVSGANVLTF
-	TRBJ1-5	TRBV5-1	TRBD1	TGCGCCAGCAGCTTGAGTACAGGGGCCAATCAGCCCCAGCATTTT	CASSLSTGANQPQHF
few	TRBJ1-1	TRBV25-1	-	TGTGCCAGCAGTGACGCTGGGAGGAAGGATGAAGCTTTCTTT	CASSDAGRKDEAFF
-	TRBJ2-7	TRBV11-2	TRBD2	TGTGCCAGCAGCTTGGGGACTAGCGGGGACCGCCAGTACTTC	CASSLGTSGDRQYF
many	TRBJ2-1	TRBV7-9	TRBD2	TGTGCCAGCAGCACCGCATTAGCGGGAATGTTGTTCTTC	CASSTALAGMLFF
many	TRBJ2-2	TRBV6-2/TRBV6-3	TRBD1	TGTGCCAGCAGTTACATAGACAGGGCGAGCACCGGGGAGCTGTTTTTT	CASSYIDRASTGELFF
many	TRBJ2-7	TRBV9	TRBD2	TGTGCCAGCAGCGAGGTGCCTAGCGGGAGGGCCAGCGAGCAGTACTTC	CASSEVPSGRASEQYF
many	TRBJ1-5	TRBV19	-	TGTGCCAGTAGTCCAGAACGATCCAGGAATAGCAATCAGCCCCAGCATTTT	CASSPERSRNSNQPQHF
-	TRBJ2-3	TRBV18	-	TGTGCCAGCTCACCCGACGGGAGTAGGGCTACAGATGCGCAGTATTTT	CASSPDGSRATDAQYF
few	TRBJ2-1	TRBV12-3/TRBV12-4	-	TGTGCCAGCAGTTGGACTATCCCGATGAATGAGCAGTTCTTC	CASSWTIPMNEQFF
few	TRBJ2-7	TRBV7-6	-	TGTGCCAGCAGCCTCGGACAGCCCCTTGGCTCCTACGAGCAGTACTTC	CASSLGQPLGSYEQYF